This entry features one TCR beta chain sequence. Its antigen is currently unknown. The data were obtained in a study of CD8+CD57+ T cells in acquired aplastic anemia. On the study more broadly: Sorting CD4+ and CD8+ cells gave DNA averaging approximately 3 ug. Approximately 11 million reads were obtained on average for healthy donor CD4+ cells. Study conclusions and caveats: The study identified 25 to 30 CD8+ CDR3 sequences shared by patients and controls. Simpson's diversity of CD8+ cells was not significantly different in patients compared with controls.

It was genomic DNA that served as the template for profiling TCR beta VDJ and CDR3. TCRdb ran MiXCR on the reads and lists one entry per CDR3 protein. The sample contains some 150,000 distinct CDR3 sequences, 41% of which appear only once. The sequence was collected from a human donor in good health, serving as a control. The specimen sequenced was sorted CD4+, CD8+, or CD8+CD57+ T cells (not recorded which) from PBMCs.

The CDR3 nucleotides are TGTGCCAGCAGTCAGCGGACAGGGGGCCATGAGGCCCAGTATTTT. Residues: CASSQRTGGHEAQYF. The chain employs TRBV2 and TRBJ2-3, with 11 bases identical to TRBD1. Trimming took 5 bases from V and 12 from J; bases not matched to a gene: 13. Germline V gene lookup returns CDR1 SNHLY and CDR2 FYNNEI. The CDR3 loop spans 15 amino acids. The full variable domain, in which reference TRBV2 and TRBJ2-3 provide the parts outside the CDR3, is EPEVTQTPSHQVTQMGQEVILRCVPISNHLYFYWYRQILGQKVEFLVSFYNNEISEKSEIFDDQFSVERPDGSNFTLKIRSTKLEDSAMYFCASSQRTGGHEAQYFGPGTRLTVL.